Here is one T cell receptor beta chain with its context. This CDR3 has 19 amino acids. Trimming stripped 0 bases from V and 7 bases from J, with 24 bases between. Germline V gene lookup returns CDR1 LGHNA and CDR2 YSLEER. The entry originates in a study of T cell responses to AZD1222 COVID-19 vaccine. Using immunoSEQ multiplex PCR, the repertoire was profiled, and TCRdb retains in-frame clones only, with some absent. The sample holds approximately 70,000 clones, around 82% seen once. The sequencing here drew on peripheral blood, taken on day 0 of AZD1222 vaccination. The source is an adult in good health. V usage is TRBV4-3 and J usage is TRBJ1-4; possibly TRBD1 for D (5 bases). CDR3 nucleotide sequence: TGCGCCAGCAGCCAAGACATTTTAGGGGAGGCTTCCGAGGGTGAAAAACTGTTTTTT. As protein: CASSQDILGEASEGEKLFF.